This T cell receptor (beta chain) comes out of a study of cytomegalovirus exposure and HLA in healthy donors. This CDR3 has 15 amino acids. The germline gives CDR1 KGHSH, CDR2 LQKENI. Trimming took 6 bases from V and 5 from J, leaving 18 bases between them. PCR was performed using 60 Vbeta and 13 Jbeta primers. The protocol was immunoSEQ multiplex PCR, while the TCRdb copy is restricted to in-frame clones and leaves out a portion. The sample table includes about 50,000 clones. V usage is TRBV18 and J usage is TRBJ2-3, with a tentative D call TRBD2 (5 bases). The sequencing sample was made of PBMCs. The sequence derives from a woman aged 60-75 years in good health and CMV-seropositive. The CDR3 loop reads CASSPNGRGEDTQYF. CDR3 DNA: TGTGCCAGCTCCCCAAACGGCCGGGGTGAAGATACGCAGTATTTT.